One and the same sample provided the 14 T cell receptor beta chains below, sequenced in a study of tissue T cells after allogeneic stem cell transplantation. The repertoire was sequenced with immunoSEQ multiplex PCR; TCRdb's copy has only in-frame clones and lacks some. The profile shows roughly 8,000 clones, 36% of them singletons. Time point denoted: mouse harvest day 14 after allogeneic transplant. The graft held 10^6 splenic CD5+ T cells and 10^7 T-cell-depleted bone marrow cells. Sequencing was carried out using skin. Receptors were obtained from a female BALB/c mouse given C57BL/6 T cells with graft-versus-host disease after an allogeneic hematopoietic cell transplant.

With regard to this clone: Gene names follow the mouse nomenclature. The CDR3 end falls 1 residue outside the read, so it is completed with the germline J gene. This chain uses TRBV12-1 with TRBJ1-5, with a weak D call TRBD1 (5 bases). Germline CDR1 and CDR2: SGHSN and HYEKVE. The length of the CDR3 is 15 residues. Trimming took off 0 bases at V and 0 bases at J, with 8 bases between the two ends. Incomplete CDR3 DNA: TGTGCCAGCTCTCTCACGGACATTAACAACCAGGCTCCGCTT. Translation: CASSLTDINNQAPL. In full, the CDR3 reads CASSLTDINNQAPLF.

This clone has only a few counts. Mouse names are used for the genes. The read comes to an end 1 residue before the CDR3 does, leaving the germline J gene to fill in the end. The chain joins TRBV13-2 to TRBJ1-1; D might be TRBD1 (5 bases). V was trimmed by 5 bases and J by 1 base, leaving 9 bases between them. CDR1 and CDR2 (germline): NNHNN, SYGAGS (reference sequence). The CDR3 spans 13 residues. The sequenced CDR3 bases are TGTGCCAGCGGGGCGACAGTAAACACAGAAGTCTTC. Translated, it gives CASGATVNTEVF. The full CDR3 reads CASGATVNTEVFF.

To note about this clone: Germline and genes: mouse. The observed sequence ends 1 residue before the CDR3 terminus, with the missing tail filled in from the germline J gene. The chain is built from TRBV5 and TRBJ1-2; perhaps TRBD1 as D (6 bases). CDR3 length: 13 amino acids. Trimming took 0 bases from V and 7 from J, leaving 9 bases between them. CDR1 is LGHNA, CDR2 YNLKQL, per germline (reference sequence). The covered CDR3 bases are TGTGCCAGCAGCCAAGATAGGGGGAGCGACTACACC. It codes for CASSQDRGSDYT. In full, the CDR3 reads CASSQDRGSDYTF.

This clone has just a few counts. Gene names follow the mouse nomenclature. The read finishes 1 residue shy of the CDR3 end, and the germline J gene is used to complete it. The chain carries TRBV12-2 and TRBJ1-4; the match to TRBD1 covers 7 bases. CDR3 length equals 15 residues. V gave up 0 bases and J gave up 3 bases; unmatched junction bases: 3. Germline loops: CDR1 SGHLS, CDR2 HYDKME. The CDR3 loop reads CASSLEGAPNERLFF. The sequenced CDR3 bases are TGTGCCAGCTCTCTCGAGGGGGCGCCCAACGAAAGATTATTT.

Worth noting for this clone: Gene names and germline match the mouse. The read ends 1 residue early relative to the CDR3; the germline J gene fills the gap. Additional DNA sequences in this sample encode the identical CDR3. This sequence joins TRBV26 and TRBJ1-1; D ambiguous. This CDR3 region has 13 residues. Germline CDR1 KGHPV, CDR2 FQNQEV (reference sequence). V dropped 4 bases and J dropped 0 bases, with 6 bases sitting between them. Partial CDR3 DNA: TGTGCCAGCAGTCGAACAGCAAACACAGAAGTCTTC. It translates to CASSRTANTEVF. The CDR3 in its entirety is CASSRTANTEVFF.

This clone showed up just a few times. The gene names here belong to mouse. The CDR3 end lies 1 residue beyond the end of the read and is filled in from the germline J gene. This chain uses TRBV3 with TRBJ2-7; 10 bases are shared with TRBD2. Germline values: CDR1 SNHLY, CDR2 FYNGKV (reference sequence). Trimming took 5 bases from V and 0 from J; bases not matched to a gene: 4. This CDR3 region has 15 residues. CDR3 bases read: TGTGCCAGCAGCCCCCGGGACTGGGGCTCCTATGAACAGTAC. It translates to CASSPRDWGSYEQY. In full, the CDR3 is CASSPRDWGSYEQYF.

Remarks on this clone: Gene names denote mouse genes. With the read ending 1 residue before the CDR3 end, the germline J gene is used to fill in that end. The chain couples TRBV26 to TRBJ2-4; tentative D call: TRBD1 (5 bases). The CDR3 covers 12 residues. V was shortened by 8 bases and J by 0 bases, with 6 bases between the two germline ends. Looked up from germline, CDR1 is KGHPV and CDR2 is FQNQEV (reference sequence). CDR3 bases read: TGTGCCAGCCGACAGAGTCAAAACACCTTGTAC. As protein: CASRQSQNTLY. The whole CDR3 protein is CASRQSQNTLYF.

Details on this clone: The genes are named according to mouse. With the read ending 1 residue before the CDR3 end, the germline J gene is used to fill in that end. This chain connects TRBV5 to TRBJ1-5; D is unresolved. V lost 0 bases, J lost 0 bases, and 3 bases lay in between. Per germline, CDR1 LGHNA and CDR2 YNLKQL (reference sequence). The CDR3 is 14 residues long. The CDR3 here is CASSQDSNNQAPLF. The covered CDR3 bases are TGTGCCAGCAGCCAAGACAGTAACAACCAGGCTCCGCTT.

With respect to this clone: Genes here carry mouse names. The read halts 1 residue ahead of the CDR3 end, with the missing end drawn from the germline J gene. The chain employs TRBV12-1 and TRBJ2-3, with unresolved D. The CDR3 consists of 14 residues. V lost 2 bases to trimming and J lost 1 base, with 9 bases between them. Germline-derived CDR1 and CDR2 are SGHSN and HYEKVE. The CDR3 sequence: CASSPREGAETLYF. Incomplete CDR3 DNA: TGTGCCAGCTCTCCCCGGGAGGGTGCAGAAACGCTGTAT.

Regarding this clone: Gene names and germline refer to mouse. The observed sequence ends 1 residue before the CDR3 terminus, with the missing tail filled in from the germline J gene. This chain links TRBV26 with TRBJ2-4; D uncertain. The CDR3 sequence is 14 residues long. Trimming took off 0 bases at V and 2 bases at J, with 6 bases between the two ends. Germline CDR1 is KGHPV and CDR2 is FQNQEV (reference sequence). This CDR3 is CASSLSRVQNTLYF. Incomplete CDR3 DNA: TGTGCCAGCAGTCTGTCGAGGGTTCAAAACACCTTGTAC.

This clone occurred a few times. The gene symbols are mouse symbols. The CDR3 goes on 1 residue after the read ends, and that part is filled in from the germline J gene. The J gene is TRBJ1-1, the V gene TRBV23; TRBD1, the D gene given by the table, was not confirmed from the DNA. Germline assignment: CDR1 KGHTA and CDR2 FQNQQP. This CDR3 has 13 residues. The CDR3 reads CSSSPDRVAEVFF. CDR3 DNA (partial): TGCTCCAGCAGCCCCGACAGGGTTGCAGAAGTCTTC.

This clone came up a few times. Mouse names are used for the genes. The read finishes 1 residue shy of the CDR3 end, and the germline J gene is used to complete it. The chain is built from TRBV26 and TRBJ1-4, with 10 bases fitting TRBD1. This CDR3 comprises 15 residues. V was clipped by 6 bases and J by 4 bases; unmatched bases: 5. Germline lookup yields CDR1 KGHPV and CDR2 FQNQEV (reference sequence). This CDR3 is CASSLGQGNNERLFF. The CDR3 bases that were read are TGTGCCAGCAGCCTGGGACAGGGGAACAACGAAAGATTATTT.

On this clone itself: Gene names are the mouse ones. The CDR3 goes on 1 residue after the read ends, and that part is filled in from the germline J gene. The chain uses TRBV26 and TRBJ2-4; no clear D gene. V lost 2 bases and J lost 3, with 3 bases in between. Germline-derived CDR1 and CDR2 are KGHPV and FQNQEV (reference sequence). This CDR3 is 12 amino acids long. The CDR3 loop is CASSLEQNTLYF. CDR3 bases read: TGTGCCAGCAGTCTGGAGCAAAACACCTTGTAC.

In the case of this clone: These gene names are mouse names. The sequenced fragment ends 1 residue before the CDR3 boundary, so the rest is inferred from the germline J gene. The chain couples TRBV26 to TRBJ2-5; 10 bases align to TRBD2. J lost 2 bases, V lost 6 bases, and 5 bases had no gene match. The CDR3 runs 15 residues. Germline CDR1 reads KGHPV; CDR2 reads FQNQEV (reference sequence). The CDR3 loop is CASSLGGRFQDTQYF. The CDR3 bases that were read are TGTGCCAGCAGCCTGGGGGGGCGCTTCCAAGACACCCAGTAC.